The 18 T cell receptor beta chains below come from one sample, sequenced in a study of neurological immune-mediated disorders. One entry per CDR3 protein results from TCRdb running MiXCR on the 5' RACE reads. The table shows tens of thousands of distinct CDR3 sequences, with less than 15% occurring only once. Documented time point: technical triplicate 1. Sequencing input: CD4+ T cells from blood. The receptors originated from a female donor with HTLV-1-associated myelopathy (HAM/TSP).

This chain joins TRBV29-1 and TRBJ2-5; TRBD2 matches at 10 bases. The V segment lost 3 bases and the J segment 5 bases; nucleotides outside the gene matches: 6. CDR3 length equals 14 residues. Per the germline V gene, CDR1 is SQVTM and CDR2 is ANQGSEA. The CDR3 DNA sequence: TGCAGCGTTGACAAAGCGGGGGGGCCCGAGACCCAGTACTTC. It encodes CSVDKAGGPETQYF.

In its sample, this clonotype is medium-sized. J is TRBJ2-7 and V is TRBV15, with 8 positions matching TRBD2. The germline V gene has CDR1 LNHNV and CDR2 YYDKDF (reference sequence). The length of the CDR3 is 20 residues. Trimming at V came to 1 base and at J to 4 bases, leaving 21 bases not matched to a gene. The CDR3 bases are TGTGCCACCAGCAGAGCCGGGGGCTATAGAACTAGCGGAGGCCTGTACGAGCAGTACTTC. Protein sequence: CATSRAGGYRTSGGLYEQYF.

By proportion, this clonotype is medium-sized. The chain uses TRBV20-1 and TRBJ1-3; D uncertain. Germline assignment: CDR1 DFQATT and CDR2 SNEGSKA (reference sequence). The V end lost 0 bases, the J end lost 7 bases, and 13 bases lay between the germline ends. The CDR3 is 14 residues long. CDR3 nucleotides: TGCAGTGCTAGAGATTTGGCAGCCGGCAACACCATATATTTT. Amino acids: CSARDLAAGNTIYF.

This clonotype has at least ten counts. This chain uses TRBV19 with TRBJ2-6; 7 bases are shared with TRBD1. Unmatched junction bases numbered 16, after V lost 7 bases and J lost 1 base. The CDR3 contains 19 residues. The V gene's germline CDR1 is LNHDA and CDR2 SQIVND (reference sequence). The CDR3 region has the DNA TGTGCCAGTACCCCAACTCGCGCAGGGGGAAAGTCTGGGGCCAACGTCCTGACTTTC. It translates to CASTPTRAGGKSGANVLTF.

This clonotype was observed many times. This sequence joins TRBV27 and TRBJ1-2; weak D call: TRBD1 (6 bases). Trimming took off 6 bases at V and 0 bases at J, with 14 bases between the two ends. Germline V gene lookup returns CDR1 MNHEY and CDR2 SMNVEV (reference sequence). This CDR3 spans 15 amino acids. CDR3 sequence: CASSPSQGTNYGYTF. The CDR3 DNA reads TGTGCCAGCAGCCCCAGCCAGGGGACTAACTATGGCTACACCTTC.

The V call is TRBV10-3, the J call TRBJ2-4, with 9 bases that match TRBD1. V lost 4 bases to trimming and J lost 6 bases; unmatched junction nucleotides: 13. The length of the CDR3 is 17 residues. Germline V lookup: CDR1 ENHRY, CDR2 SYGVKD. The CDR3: CAISGYRAGTGLNIQYF. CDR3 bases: TGTGCCATCAGTGGCTACAGGGCGGGGACAGGGCTAAACATTCAGTACTTC.

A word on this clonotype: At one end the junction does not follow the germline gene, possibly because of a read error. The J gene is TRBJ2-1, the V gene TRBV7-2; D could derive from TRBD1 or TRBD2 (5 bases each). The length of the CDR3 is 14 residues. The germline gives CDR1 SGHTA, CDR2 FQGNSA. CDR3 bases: TGTGTCAGCAGCTCAGACGGGACCCAGAATGAGCAGTTCTTC. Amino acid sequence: CVSSSDGTQNEQFF.

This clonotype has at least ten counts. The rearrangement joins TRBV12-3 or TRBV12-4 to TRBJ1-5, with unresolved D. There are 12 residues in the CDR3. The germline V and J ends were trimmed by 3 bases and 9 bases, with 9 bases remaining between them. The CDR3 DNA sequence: TGTGCCAGCAGTTTGCAAAGCACGCCCCAGCATTTT. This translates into CASSLQSTPQHF.

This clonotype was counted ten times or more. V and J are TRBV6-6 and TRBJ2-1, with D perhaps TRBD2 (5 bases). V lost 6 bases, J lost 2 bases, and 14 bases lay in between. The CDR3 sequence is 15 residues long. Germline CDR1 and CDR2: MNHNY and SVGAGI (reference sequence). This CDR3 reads CASRLTSDTYNEQFF. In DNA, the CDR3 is TGTGCCAGCAGACTTACTAGTGATACCTACAATGAGCAGTTCTTC.

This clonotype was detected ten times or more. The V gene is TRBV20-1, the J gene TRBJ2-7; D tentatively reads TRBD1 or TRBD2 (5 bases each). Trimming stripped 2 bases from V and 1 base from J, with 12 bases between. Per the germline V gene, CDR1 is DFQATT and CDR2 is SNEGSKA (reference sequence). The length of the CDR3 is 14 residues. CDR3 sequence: CSARPGTNSYEQYF. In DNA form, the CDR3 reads TGCAGTGCTAGACCCGGGACCAATTCCTACGAGCAGTACTTC.

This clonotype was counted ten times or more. The CDR3 here is CASSLEGPNNSPLHF. The CDR3 nucleotides read TGCGCCAGCAGCTTAGAGGGGCCCAATAATTCACCCCTCCACTTT. The chain joins TRBV5-1 to TRBJ1-6, with a possible D match to TRBD1 (5 bases). Germline CDR1 reads SGHRS; CDR2 reads YFSETQ. The CDR3 contains 15 residues. Between the trimmed V and J ends, which lost 2 bases and 5 bases, there was a span of 11 bases.

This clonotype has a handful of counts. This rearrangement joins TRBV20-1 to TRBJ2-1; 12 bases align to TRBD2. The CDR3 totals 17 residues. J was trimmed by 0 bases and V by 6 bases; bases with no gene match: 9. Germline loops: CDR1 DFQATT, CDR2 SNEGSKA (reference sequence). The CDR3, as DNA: TGCAGTGCCCTAGGGGGGACTAGCGGGTTCTCCTACAATGAGCAGTTCTTC. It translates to CSALGGTSGFSYNEQFF.

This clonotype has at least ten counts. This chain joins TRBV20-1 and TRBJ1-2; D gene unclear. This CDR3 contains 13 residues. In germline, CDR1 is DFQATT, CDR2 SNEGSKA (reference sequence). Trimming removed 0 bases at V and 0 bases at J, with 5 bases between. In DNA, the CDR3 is TGCAGTGCTAGAGACAGGTCTAACTATGGCTACACCTTC. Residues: CSARDRSNYGYTF.

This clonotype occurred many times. As DNA, the CDR3 is TGTGCCAGCAGCCCCGCGGTTGAGACCCAGTACTTC. This gives the protein CASSPAVETQYF. V is TRBV3-1 and J is TRBJ2-5; D remains ambiguous. This CDR3 has 12 amino acids. Trimming pared 4 bases from V and 5 bases from J, leaving 8 bases between. The germline CDR1 and CDR2 sequences are LGHDT and YNNKEL (reference sequence).

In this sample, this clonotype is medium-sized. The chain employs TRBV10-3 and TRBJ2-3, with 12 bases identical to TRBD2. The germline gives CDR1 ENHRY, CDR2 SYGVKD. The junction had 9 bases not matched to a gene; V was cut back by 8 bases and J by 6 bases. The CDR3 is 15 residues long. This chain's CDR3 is CAILKASGGADTQYF. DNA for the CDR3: TGTGCCATCTTAAAGGCTAGCGGGGGGGCGGATACGCAGTATTTT.

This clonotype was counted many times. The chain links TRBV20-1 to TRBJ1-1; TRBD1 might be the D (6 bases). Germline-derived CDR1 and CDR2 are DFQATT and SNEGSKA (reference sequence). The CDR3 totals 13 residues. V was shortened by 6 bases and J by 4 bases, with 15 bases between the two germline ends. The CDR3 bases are TGCAGTGCCCAGGGGAGGGTCGGCACTGAAGCTTTCTTT. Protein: CSAQGRVGTEAFF.

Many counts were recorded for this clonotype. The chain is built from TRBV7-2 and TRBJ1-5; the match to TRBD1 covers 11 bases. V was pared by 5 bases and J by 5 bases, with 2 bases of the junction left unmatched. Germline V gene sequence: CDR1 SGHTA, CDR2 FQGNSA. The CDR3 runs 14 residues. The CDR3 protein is CASSRDRGDQPQHF. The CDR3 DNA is TGTGCCAGCAGCCGGGACAGGGGGGATCAGCCCCAGCATTTT.

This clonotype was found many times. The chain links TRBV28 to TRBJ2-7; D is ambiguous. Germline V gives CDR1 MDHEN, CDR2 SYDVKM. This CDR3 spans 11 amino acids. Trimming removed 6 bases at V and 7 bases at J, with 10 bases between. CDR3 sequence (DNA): TGTGCCAGCAGGGTTTTGGAGGAGCAGTACTTC. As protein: CASRVLEEQYF.